These T cell receptor beta chains were read from a single sample in a study of shared clonotypes between healthy human individuals. Libraries were prepared by immunoSEQ multiplex PCR; TCRdb keeps only in-frame clonotypes and omits some of them. The data contain 180,000 or so clones, 90% to 95% of them singletons. The specimen was naive CD4+ T cells sorted from blood. The receptors originated from a woman aged 25 to 39 in good health. The CDR3 runs from the conserved cysteine through the conserved F or W. Fields, in order: clone size, V gene, J gene, D gene, CDR3 protein, CDR3 DNA. A D gene is named only where the DNA matches it firmly. Clone size is shown for a subset of rows, as once, few, many or a class of expanded clone.

>.|TRBV18|TRBJ2-1|.
CASSPSGFFYNEQFF
TGTGCCAGCTCACCGAGCGGGTTCTTCTACAATGAGCAGTTCTTC
>.|TRBV25-1|TRBJ2-4|.
CASSSRFGAKNIQYF
TGTGCCAGCAGTAGTAGGTTTGGAGCCAAAAACATTCAGTACTTC
>once|TRBV25-1|TRBJ2-7|.
CASREAGRTRDEQYF
TGTGCCAGCAGAGAGGCGGGACGGACTCGGGACGAGCAGTACTTC
>.|TRBV28|TRBJ2-7|TRBD1
CASIGQDPSYEQYF
TGTGCCAGCATAGGACAGGACCCTTCCTACGAGCAGTACTTC
>few|TRBV19|TRBJ2-7|TRBD2
CASSIALPKAGGYEQYF
TGTGCCAGTAGTATAGCCCTTCCTAAAGCGGGAGGCTACGAGCAGTACTTC
>once|TRBV27|TRBJ1-2|.
CASSLREGGGYTF
TGTGCCAGCAGTTTACGGGAGGGCGGAGGCTACACCTTC
>.|TRBV14|TRBJ2-3|.
CASSHRREGASTDTQYF
TGTGCCAGCAGCCACCGACGGGAGGGGGCTAGCACAGATACGCAGTATTTT
>.|TRBV28|TRBJ2-2|TRBD2
CASRPPLAGAFTGELFF
TGTGCCAGCAGACCACCTCTAGCGGGAGCCTTCACCGGGGAGCTGTTTTTT
>.|TRBV28|TRBJ2-1|.
CASSSYNEQFF
TGTGCCAGCAGTTCCTACAATGAGCAGTTCTTC
>.|TRBV27|TRBJ2-7|.
CASSSSPTYEQYF
TGTGCCAGCAGTTCCTCTCCAACCTACGAGCAGTACTTC
>.|TRBV19|TRBJ1-3|.
CASRQGVRDPTIGNTIYF
TGTGCCAGCCGACAAGGGGTTCGGGACCCGACAATCGGAAACACCATATATTTT
>.|TRBV6-5|TRBJ1-2|TRBD1
CASRKQGGNYGYTF
TGTGCCAGCAGGAAACAGGGGGGTAACTATGGCTACACCTTC
>.|TRBV28|TRBJ2-7|TRBD2
CASRGGPYEQYF
TGTGCCAGCCGGGGGGGACCCTACGAGCAGTACTTC
>.|TRBV18|TRBJ2-7|TRBD2
CASSLETSTYEQYF
TGTGCCAGCTCACTGGAGACTAGCACCTACGAGCAGTACTTC
>.|TRBV27|TRBJ2-3|TRBD2
CASASGKTDTQYF
TGTGCCAGTGCTAGCGGAAAGACAGATACGCAGTATTTT
>.|TRBV15|TRBJ2-7|TRBD2
CATSRDLGGAYEQYF
TGTGCCACCAGCAGAGATCTCGGGGGGGCTTACGAGCAGTACTTC
>.|TRBV4-1|TRBJ2-1|TRBD2
CASSPAGGSLINEQFF
TGCGCCAGCAGCCCAGCGGGAGGGTCGCTAATCAATGAGCAGTTCTTC
>.|TRBV28|TRBJ1-5|TRBD1
CASNTPGGRGRNQPQHF
TGTGCCAGCAACACACCTGGGGGGAGGGGGCGGAATCAGCCCCAGCATTTT
>.|TRBV5-1|TRBJ2-7|TRBD1
CASRETGVVYEQYF
TGCGCCAGCAGGGAAACAGGGGTGGTCTACGAGCAGTACTTC
>.|TRBV4-1|TRBJ1-2|.
CASSVVAQNYGYTF
TGCGCCAGCAGCGTCGTTGCACAGAACTATGGCTACACCTTC
>few|TRBV7-9|TRBJ2-7|.
CASSLARVVGYEQYF
TGTGCCAGCAGCTTAGCGAGGGTAGTCGGCTACGAGCAGTACTTC